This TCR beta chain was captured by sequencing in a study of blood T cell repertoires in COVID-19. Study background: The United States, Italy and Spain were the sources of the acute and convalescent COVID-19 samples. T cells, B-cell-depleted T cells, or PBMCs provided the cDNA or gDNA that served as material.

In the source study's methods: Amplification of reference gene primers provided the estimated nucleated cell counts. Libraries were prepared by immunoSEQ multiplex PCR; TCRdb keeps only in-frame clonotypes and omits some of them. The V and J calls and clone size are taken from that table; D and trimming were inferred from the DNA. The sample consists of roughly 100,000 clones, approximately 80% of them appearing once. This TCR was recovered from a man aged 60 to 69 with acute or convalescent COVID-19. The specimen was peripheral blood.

For the CDR3, the DNA is TGTGCCAGCAGCCCCCATAGGGGGGGGGCCGACTACGAGCAGTACTTC. This gives the protein CASSPHRGGADYEQYF. The rearrangement uses TRBV3-1 (or the pseudogene TRBV3-2) and TRBJ2-7; weak D call: TRBD2 (7 bases). Germline lookup yields CDR1 LGHDT and CDR2 YNNKEL (reference sequence). With 4 bases removed from V and 3 bases from J, the gap between germline ends came to 19 bases. This CDR3 comprises 16 residues.